This T cell receptor (beta chain) emerged from a study of shared clonotypes between healthy human individuals. CD8 cells regarded as naive lacked CD45RO, were positively chosen for CCR7, and omitted terminally differentiated effector memory CD45RA+ cells. CDR1 and CDR2 (germline): SGDLS, YYNGEE. The CDR3 runs to 14 residues. V gave up 4 bases and J gave up 3 bases, with 11 bases separating them. Generated by immunoSEQ multiplex PCR, the TCRdb table keeps only in-frame clones and is missing some. This table has about 2 million clones, over 85% appearing once. The origin of this receptor is a man aged 18-30 years in good health. Sequencing was performed on naive CD8+ T cells sorted from blood. This chain links TRBV9 with TRBJ1-5, with TRBD1 as a possible D gene (5 bases). The CDR3 spells CASSQGLVNQPQHF. CDR3 nucleotides: TGTGCCAGCAGCCAGGGTCTTGTCAATCAGCCCCAGCATTTT.